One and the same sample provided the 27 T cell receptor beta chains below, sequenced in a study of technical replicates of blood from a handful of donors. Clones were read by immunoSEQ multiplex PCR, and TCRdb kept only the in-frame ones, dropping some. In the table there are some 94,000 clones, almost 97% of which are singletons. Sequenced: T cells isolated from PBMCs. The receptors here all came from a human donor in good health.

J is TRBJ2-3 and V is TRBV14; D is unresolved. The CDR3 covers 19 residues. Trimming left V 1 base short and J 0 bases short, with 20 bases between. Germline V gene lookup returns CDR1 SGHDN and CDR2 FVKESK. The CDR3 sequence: CASSQAYIGRAYSTDTQYF. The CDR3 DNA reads TGTGCCAGCAGCCAAGCGTATATTGGTCGTGCCTATAGCACAGATACGCAGTATTTT.

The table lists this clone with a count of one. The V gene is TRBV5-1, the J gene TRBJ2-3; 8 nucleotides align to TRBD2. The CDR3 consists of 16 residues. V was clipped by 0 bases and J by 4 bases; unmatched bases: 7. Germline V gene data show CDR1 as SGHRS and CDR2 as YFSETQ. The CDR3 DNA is TGCGCCAGCAGCTTGGCGCCTAGCGGGTGGGCAGATACGCAGTATTTT. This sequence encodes CASSLAPSGWADTQYF.

The CDR3 reads CASSYSEGSRGYTF. The CDR3 DNA reads TGTGCCAGCAGTTACTCAGAGGGCAGTCGGGGCTACACCTTC. The rearrangement links TRBV6-5 to TRBJ1-2; no reliable D call. The CDR3 consists of 14 residues. CDR1 and CDR2 (germline): MNHEY, SVGAGI. V lost 0 bases to trimming and J lost 8 bases, with 13 bases between them.

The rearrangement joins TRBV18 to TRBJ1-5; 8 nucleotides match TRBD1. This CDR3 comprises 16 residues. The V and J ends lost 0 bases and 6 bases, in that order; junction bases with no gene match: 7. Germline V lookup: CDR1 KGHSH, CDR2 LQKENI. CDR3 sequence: CASSPPETGVRQPQHF. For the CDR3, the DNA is TGTGCCAGCTCACCACCCGAGACAGGGGTCCGTCAGCCCCAGCATTTT. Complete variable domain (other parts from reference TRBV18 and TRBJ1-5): NAGVMQNPRHLVRRRGQEARLRCSPMKGHSHVYWYRQLPEEGLKFMVYLQKENIIDESGMPKERFSAEFPKEGPSILRIQQVVRGDSAAYFCASSPPETGVRQPQHFGDGTRLSIL.

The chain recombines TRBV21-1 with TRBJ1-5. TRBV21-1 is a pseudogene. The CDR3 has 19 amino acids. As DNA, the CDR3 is TGTGCCAGCAGCAAATGCTCCGGGATTTTATGGAATAGCAATCAGCCCCAGCATTTT. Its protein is CASSKCSGILWNSNQPQHF.

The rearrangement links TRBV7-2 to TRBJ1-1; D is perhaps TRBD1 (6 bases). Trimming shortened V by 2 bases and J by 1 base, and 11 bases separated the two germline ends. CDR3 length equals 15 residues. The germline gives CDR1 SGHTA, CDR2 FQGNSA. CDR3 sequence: CASSLYQGRNTEAFF. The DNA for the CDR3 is TGTGCCAGCAGCTTATATCAGGGGAGGAACACTGAAGCTTTCTTT.

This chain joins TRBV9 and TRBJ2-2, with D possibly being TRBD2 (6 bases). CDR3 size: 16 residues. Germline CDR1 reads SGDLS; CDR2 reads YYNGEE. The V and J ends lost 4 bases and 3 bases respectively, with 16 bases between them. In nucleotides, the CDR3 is TGTGCCAGCAGCCCCTACCGGGAGTCCTACACCGGGGAGCTGTTTTTT. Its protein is CASSPYRESYTGELFF.

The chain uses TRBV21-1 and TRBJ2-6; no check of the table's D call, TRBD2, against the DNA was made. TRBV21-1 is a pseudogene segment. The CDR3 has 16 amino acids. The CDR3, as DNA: TGTGCCAGCAGCAATGTTAATCTCTCTGGGGCCAACGTCCTGACTTTC. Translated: CASSNVNLSGANVLTF.

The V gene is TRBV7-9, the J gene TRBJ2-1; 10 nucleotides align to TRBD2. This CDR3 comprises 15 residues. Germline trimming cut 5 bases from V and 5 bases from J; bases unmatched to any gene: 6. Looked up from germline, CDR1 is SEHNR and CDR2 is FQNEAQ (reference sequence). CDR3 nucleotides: TGTGCCAGCAGCACCTGGACTAGCGGAGACAATGAGCAGTTCTTC. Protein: CASSTWTSGDNEQFF.

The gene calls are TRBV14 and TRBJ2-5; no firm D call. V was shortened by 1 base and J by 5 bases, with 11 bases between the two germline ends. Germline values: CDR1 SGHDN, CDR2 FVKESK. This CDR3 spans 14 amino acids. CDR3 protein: CASSQVNGWETQYF. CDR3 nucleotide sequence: TGTGCCAGCAGCCAAGTTAACGGGTGGGAGACCCAGTACTTC.

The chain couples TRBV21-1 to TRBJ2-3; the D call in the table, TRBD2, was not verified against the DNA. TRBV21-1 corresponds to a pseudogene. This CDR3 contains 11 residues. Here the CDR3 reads CASRRADTQYF. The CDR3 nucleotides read TGTGCCAGCAGGCGGGCAGATACGCAGTATTTT.

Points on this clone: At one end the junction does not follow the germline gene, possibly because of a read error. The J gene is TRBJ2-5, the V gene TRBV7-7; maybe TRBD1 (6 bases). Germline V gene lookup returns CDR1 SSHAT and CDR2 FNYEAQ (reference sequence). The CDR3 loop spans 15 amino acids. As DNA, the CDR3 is TGTGCTAGCAGCACGTCCCAGACAGGAGAGGAGACCCAGTACTTC. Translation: CASSTSQTGEETQYF. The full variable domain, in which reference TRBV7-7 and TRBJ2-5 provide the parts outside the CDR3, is GAGVSQSPRYKVTKRGQDVTLRCDPISSHATLYWYQQALGQGPEFLTYFNYEAQPDKSGLPSDRFSAERPEGSISTLTIQRTEQRDSAMYRCASSTSQTGEETQYFGPGTRLLVL.

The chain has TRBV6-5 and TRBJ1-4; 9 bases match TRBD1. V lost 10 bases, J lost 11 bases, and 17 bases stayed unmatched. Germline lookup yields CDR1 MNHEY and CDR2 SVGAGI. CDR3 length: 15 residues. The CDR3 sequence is CATRINSQGADKLFF. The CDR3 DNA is TGTGCCACCCGTATAAATTCACAGGGGGCTGACAAACTGTTTTTT.

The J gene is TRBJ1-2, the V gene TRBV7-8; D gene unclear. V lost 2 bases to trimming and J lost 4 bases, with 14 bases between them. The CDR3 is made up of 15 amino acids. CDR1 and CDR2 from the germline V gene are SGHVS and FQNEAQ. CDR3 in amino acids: CASSLLAVQVYGYTF. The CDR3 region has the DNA TGTGCCAGCAGCTTACTGGCAGTCCAAGTCTATGGCTACACCTTC.

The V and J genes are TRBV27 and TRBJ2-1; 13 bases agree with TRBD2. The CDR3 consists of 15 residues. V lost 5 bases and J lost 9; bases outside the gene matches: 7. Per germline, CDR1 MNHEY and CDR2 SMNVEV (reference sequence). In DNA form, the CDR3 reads TGTGCCAGCAGTCACGGACTAGCGGGAGTTGGTGAGCAGTTCTTC. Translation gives CASSHGLAGVGEQFF.

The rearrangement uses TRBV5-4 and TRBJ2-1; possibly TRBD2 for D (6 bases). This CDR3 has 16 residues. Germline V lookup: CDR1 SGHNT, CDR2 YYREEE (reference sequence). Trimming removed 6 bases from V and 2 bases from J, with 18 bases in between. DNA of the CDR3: TGTGCCAGCAACCCCACCACTGGGGGGACCTACAATGAGCAGTTCTTC. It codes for CASNPTTGGTYNEQFF.

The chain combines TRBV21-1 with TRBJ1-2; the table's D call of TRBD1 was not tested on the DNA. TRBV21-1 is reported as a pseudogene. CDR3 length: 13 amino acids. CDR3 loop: CASSPQGNYGYTF. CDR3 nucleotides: TGTGCCAGCAGCCCCCAGGGTAACTATGGCTACACCTTC.

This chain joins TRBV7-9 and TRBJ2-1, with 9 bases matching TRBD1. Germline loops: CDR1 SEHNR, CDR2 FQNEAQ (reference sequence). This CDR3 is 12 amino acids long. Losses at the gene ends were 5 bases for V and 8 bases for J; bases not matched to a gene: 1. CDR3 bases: TGTGCCAGCAGCAGGACAGGGGATGAGCAGTTCTTC. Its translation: CASSRTGDEQFF.

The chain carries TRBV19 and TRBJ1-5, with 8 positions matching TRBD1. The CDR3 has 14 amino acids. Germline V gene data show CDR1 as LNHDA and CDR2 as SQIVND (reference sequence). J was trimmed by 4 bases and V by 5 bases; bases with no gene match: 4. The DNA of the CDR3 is TGTGCCAGTAGTCTCAGGGGGCGAAATCAGCCCCAGCATTTT. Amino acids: CASSLRGRNQPQHF.

The chain's CDR3 is CASNSDRASYNEQFF. CDR3 nucleotide sequence: TGTGCCAGCAACTCGGACAGGGCATCCTACAATGAGCAGTTCTTC. The V call is TRBV2, the J call TRBJ2-1; the match to TRBD1 covers 8 bases. Germline lookup yields CDR1 SNHLY and CDR2 FYNNEI. The CDR3 totals 15 residues. V trimming: 7 bases; J trimming: 1 base; junction bases outside the gene matches: 6.

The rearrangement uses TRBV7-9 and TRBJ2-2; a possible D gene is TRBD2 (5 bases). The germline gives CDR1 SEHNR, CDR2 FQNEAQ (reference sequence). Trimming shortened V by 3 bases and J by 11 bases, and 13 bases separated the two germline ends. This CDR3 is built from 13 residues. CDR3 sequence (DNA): TGTGCCAGCAGCTTTGACTGGTCGGGAGAGCTGTTTTTT. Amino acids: CASSFDWSGELFF.

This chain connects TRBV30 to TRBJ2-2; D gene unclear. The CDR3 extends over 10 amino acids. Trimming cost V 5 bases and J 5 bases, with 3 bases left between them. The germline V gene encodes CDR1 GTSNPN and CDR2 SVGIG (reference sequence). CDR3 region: CAWLTGELFF. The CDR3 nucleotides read TGTGCCTGGTTAACCGGGGAGCTGTTTTTT.

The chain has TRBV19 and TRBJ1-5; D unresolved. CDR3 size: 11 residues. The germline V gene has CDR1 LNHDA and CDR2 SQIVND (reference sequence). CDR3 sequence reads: CGTGFNQPQHF. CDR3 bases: TGTGGTACGGGGTTCAATCAGCCCCAGCATTTT.

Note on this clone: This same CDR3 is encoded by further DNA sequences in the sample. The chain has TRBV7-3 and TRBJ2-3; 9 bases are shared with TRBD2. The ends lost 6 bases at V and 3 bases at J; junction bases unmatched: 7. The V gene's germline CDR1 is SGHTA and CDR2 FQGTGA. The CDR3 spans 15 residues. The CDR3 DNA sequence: TGTGCCAGCAGTCCAGCGGGAGGCCCGACAGATACGCAGTATTTT. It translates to CASSPAGGPTDTQYF.

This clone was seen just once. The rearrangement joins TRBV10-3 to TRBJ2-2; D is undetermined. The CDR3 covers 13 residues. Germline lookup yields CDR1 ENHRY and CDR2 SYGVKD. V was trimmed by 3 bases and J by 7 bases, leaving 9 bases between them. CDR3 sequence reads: CAISEQWHGELFF. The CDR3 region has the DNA TGTGCCATCAGTGAACAGTGGCACGGGGAGCTGTTTTTT.

The CDR3 region is CASSLRVGGTGRETQYF. Here the CDR3 DNA reads TGTGCCAGCAGTTTACGCGTCGGTGGGACAGGGCGGGAGACCCAGTACTTC. The rearrangement uses TRBV27 and TRBJ2-5; the match to TRBD1 covers 9 bases. V lost 2 bases and J lost 5; bases outside the gene matches: 12. This CDR3 is 17 amino acids long. Germline V gives CDR1 MNHEY, CDR2 SMNVEV (reference sequence).

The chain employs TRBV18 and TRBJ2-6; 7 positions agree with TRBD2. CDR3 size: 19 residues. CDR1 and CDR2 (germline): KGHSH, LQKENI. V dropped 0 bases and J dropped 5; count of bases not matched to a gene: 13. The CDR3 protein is CASSPPTGGNQLWANVLTF. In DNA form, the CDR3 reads TGTGCCAGCTCACCACCTACGGGGGGTAACCAACTCTGGGCCAACGTCCTGACTTTC.